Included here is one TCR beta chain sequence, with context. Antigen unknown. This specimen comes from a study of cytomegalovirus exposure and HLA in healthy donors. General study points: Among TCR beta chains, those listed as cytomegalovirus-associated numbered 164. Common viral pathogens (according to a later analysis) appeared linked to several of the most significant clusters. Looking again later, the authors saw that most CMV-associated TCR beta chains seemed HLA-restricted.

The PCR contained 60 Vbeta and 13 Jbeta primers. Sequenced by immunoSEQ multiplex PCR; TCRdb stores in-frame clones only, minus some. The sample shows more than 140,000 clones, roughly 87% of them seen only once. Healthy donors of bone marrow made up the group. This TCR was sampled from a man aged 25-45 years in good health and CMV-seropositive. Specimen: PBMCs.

Here the CDR3 DNA reads TGTGCCTGGAGTGAAACAGGAACTGAAGCTTTCTTT. This translates into CAWSETGTEAFF. The genes are TRBV30 and TRBJ1-1; tentative D call: TRBD1 (5 bases). V was cut by 1 base and J by 5 bases, with 8 bases left in between. Germline V CDR1 and CDR2: GTSNPN, SVGIG (reference sequence). This CDR3 comprises 12 residues.